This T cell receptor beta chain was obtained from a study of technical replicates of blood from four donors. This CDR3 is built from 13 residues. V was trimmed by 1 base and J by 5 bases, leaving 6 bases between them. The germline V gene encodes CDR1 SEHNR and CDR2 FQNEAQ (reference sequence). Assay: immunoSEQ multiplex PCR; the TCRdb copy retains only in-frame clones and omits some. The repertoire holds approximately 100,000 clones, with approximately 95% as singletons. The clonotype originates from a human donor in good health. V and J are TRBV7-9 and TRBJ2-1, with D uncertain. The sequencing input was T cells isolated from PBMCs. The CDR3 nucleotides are TGTGCCAGCAGCTTAGATATCGACAATGAGCAGTTCTTC. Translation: CASSLDIDNEQFF.